Below are 19 T cell receptor beta chains sequenced from a single sample in a study of shared clonotypes between healthy human individuals. TCRdb keeps only in-frame clones here, not all; method: immunoSEQ multiplex PCR. The data contain roughly 1,000,000 clones, 75% to 85% of them seen just once; the ten biggest clones take up 0.5% to 0.6%. The sequenced sample was memory CD4+ T cells from PBMCs. Subset noted: CD45RA-negative fraction. The source of these receptors is a man younger than 35 in good health. Some clones in this sample may be carry-over from other donors' samples.

The gene calls are TRBV2 and TRBJ1-1, with 8 bases identical to TRBD1. The CDR3 totals 14 residues. The germline gives CDR1 SNHLY, CDR2 FYNNEI. V lost 6 bases, J lost 0 bases, and 3 bases stayed unmatched. The CDR3 protein is CASRQDRVNTEAFF. CDR3 bases: TGTGCCAGCAGGCAGGACAGGGTGAACACTGAAGCTTTCTTT.

V is TRBV10-3 and J is TRBJ1-6; TRBD1 might be the D (6 bases). Trimming shortened V by 4 bases and J by 7 bases, and 17 bases separated the two germline ends. Germline V lookup: CDR1 ENHRY, CDR2 SYGVKD. The CDR3 is made up of 16 amino acids. CDR3 protein: CAISGSAQGGNSPLHF. In DNA, the CDR3 is TGTGCCATCAGTGGTAGTGCACAGGGCGGAAATTCACCCCTCCACTTT.

J is TRBJ1-1 and V is TRBV28; D is perhaps TRBD1 (5 bases). Germline CDR1 MDHEN, CDR2 SYDVKM. The length of the CDR3 is 13 residues. V gave up 8 bases and J gave up 3 bases, with 13 bases separating them. Written as DNA, the CDR3 is TGTGCCAGCGGGACTACGCTAGACACTGAAGCTTTCTTT. It yields the protein CASGTTLDTEAFF.

The V call is TRBV7-8, the J call TRBJ1-3; D gene uncertain. CDR1 and CDR2 from the germline V gene are SGHVS and FQNEAQ. The CDR3 has 14 residues. With 2 bases removed from V and 8 bases from J, the gap between germline ends came to 13 bases. In DNA form, the CDR3 reads TGTGCCAGCAGCTTAATGGCCTGGCGGGACACCATATATTTT. Its translation is CASSLMAWRDTIYF. The full variable domain, rest sourced from reference TRBV7-8 and TRBJ1-3, is GAGVSQSPRYKVAKRGQDVALRCDPISGHVSLFWYQQALGQGPEFLTYFQNEAQLDKSGLPSDRFFAERPEGSVSTLKIQRTQQEDSAVYLCASSLMAWRDTIYFGEGSWLTVV.

Concerning this clone itself: One junction end does not reproduce the germline sequence, and a read error may be involved. The chain joins TRBV7-9 to TRBJ2-7; D is undetermined. This CDR3 contains 14 residues. Germline CDR1 and CDR2: SEHNR and FQNEAQ (reference sequence). The CDR3 DNA follows: TGTACCAGCAGCCCGAGGACGGAAACCTACGAGCAGTACTTC. This codes for CTSSPRTETYEQYF. The entire variable domain, with the rest obtained from reference TRBV7-9 and TRBJ2-7, is as follows: DTGVSQNPRHKITKRGQNVTFRCDPISEHNRLYWYRQTLGQGPEFLTYFQNEAQLEKSRLLSDRFSAERPKGSFSTLEIQRTEQGDSAMYLCTSSPRTETYEQYFGPGTRLTVT.

V and J are TRBV4-2 and TRBJ2-1; 14 nucleotides agree with TRBD2. This CDR3 comprises 17 residues. V was pared by 1 base and J by 6 bases, with 5 bases of the junction left unmatched. Germline loops: CDR1 LGHNA, CDR2 YNFKEQ. The CDR3 loop reads CASSQAMGLAGVNEQFF. CDR3 in DNA: TGTGCCAGCAGCCAAGCGATGGGACTAGCGGGAGTCAATGAGCAGTTCTTC.

The chain recombines TRBV5-1 with TRBJ2-3; 14 positions match TRBD2. Trimming at V came to 2 bases and at J to 3 bases, leaving 5 bases not matched to a gene. Looked up from germline, CDR1 is SGHRS and CDR2 is YFSETQ. The CDR3 spans 17 residues. The CDR3 DNA is TGCGCCAGCAGCTTACGGACTAGCGGGAGGCCTACAGATACGCAGTATTTT. Translated, it gives CASSLRTSGRPTDTQYF.

Points on this clone: Other DNA sequences from this sample encode an identical CDR3 as well. The V gene is TRBV27, the J gene TRBJ1-2; the D gene is possibly TRBD1 (5 bases). The CDR3 has 15 residues. V gave up 3 bases and J gave up 3 bases, with 14 bases separating them. Germline CDR1 reads MNHEY; CDR2 reads SMNVEV (reference sequence). The CDR3 nucleotides read TGTGCCAGCAGTTTGTCGGGGGTGAGGGACTATGGCTACACCTTC. Protein sequence: CASSLSGVRDYGYTF.

This clone was observed at least ten times. The chain employs TRBV5-1 and TRBJ2-2; D is ambiguous. The CDR3 is made up of 15 amino acids. The ends were cut back, 0 bases at V and 3 bases at J, with 9 bases in the middle. The germline V gene encodes CDR1 SGHRS and CDR2 YFSETQ. The CDR3 loop is CASSLGQRYTGELFF. CDR3 nucleotide sequence: TGCGCCAGCAGCTTGGGGCAGAGATACACCGGGGAGCTGTTTTTT.

The chain joins TRBV29-1 to TRBJ2-5; D may be TRBD2 (5 bases). The germline V gene has CDR1 SQVTM and CDR2 ANQGSEA. This CDR3 spans 12 amino acids. V was shortened by 5 bases and J by 3 bases, with 10 bases between the two germline ends. The CDR3 protein is CSVLPGEETQYF. For the CDR3, the DNA is TGCAGCGTTCTCCCCGGGGAAGAGACCCAGTACTTC.

In its sample, this clone was seen many times. The chain recombines TRBV5-6 with TRBJ2-3, with TRBD1 identical over 9 bases. Trimming cost V 5 bases and J 5 bases; bases outside gene matches: 3. This CDR3 contains 13 residues. Germline-derived CDR1 and CDR2 are SGHDT and YYEEEE. The CDR3 DNA is TGTGCCAGCAGGACGGGACAGGGAGATACGCAGTATTTT. It encodes CASRTGQGDTQYF.

As for this clone: A much more abundant neighbour one base away suggests this may be a read error. Other DNA sequences of this sample code for an identical CDR3. V gene TRBV2 combines with J gene TRBJ2-6, with a weak D call TRBD1 (5 bases). Germline loops: CDR1 SNHLY, CDR2 FYNNEI. The V gene lost 3 bases and the J gene lost 4 bases, with 7 bases spanning the gap. This CDR3 region has 14 residues. The CDR3 spells CASSDRAGANVLTF. The CDR3 DNA sequence: TGTGCCAGCAGTGACAGGGCCGGGGCCAACGTCCTGACTTTC.

The chain employs TRBV18 and TRBJ2-5; D is unresolved. TRBJ2-7 matches the DNA end more closely, so the J call is doubtful. Germline V gene sequence: CDR1 KGHSH, CDR2 LQKENI. This CDR3 has 12 residues. This CDR3 is CASSPRHGEQYF. DNA of the CDR3: TGTGCCAGCTCACCAAGGCACGGCGAGCAGTACTTC.

V is TRBV28 and J is TRBJ1-2; D uncertain. CDR3 length equals 15 residues. V was trimmed by 6 bases and J by 8 bases, leaving 22 bases between them. CDR1 is MDHEN, CDR2 SYDVKM, per germline. In DNA, the CDR3 is TGTGCCAGCAGCCAGACCCGGGCCCATCTTAGGGGCTACACCTTC. Amino acids: CASSQTRAHLRGYTF.

The chain carries TRBV2 and TRBJ1-2; D possibly corresponds to TRBD1 (6 bases). CDR1 and CDR2 (germline): SNHLY, FYNNEI. The CDR3 totals 13 residues. Trimming shortened V by 3 bases and J by 8 bases, and 13 bases separated the two germline ends. The CDR3 DNA reads as TGTGCCAGCAGTGATTCGAGGGGGTTGGGCTACACCTTC. Translated, it gives CASSDSRGLGYTF. The entire variable domain, with the rest obtained from reference TRBV2 and TRBJ1-2, is as follows: EPEVTQTPSHQVTQMGQEVILRCVPISNHLYFYWYRQILGQKVEFLVSFYNNEISEKSEIFDDQFSVERPDGSNFTLKIRSTKLEDSAMYFCASSDSRGLGYTFGSGTRLTVV.

V is TRBV29-1 and J is TRBJ2-7; TRBD1 matches 7 bases. This CDR3 has 14 residues. J lost 3 bases, V lost 6 bases, and 11 bases had no gene match. Germline CDR1 is SQVTM and CDR2 is ANQGSEA. In DNA form, the CDR3 reads TGCAGCGTAGAGACAGGGTACAACTTCTACGAGCAGTACTTC. This codes for CSVETGYNFYEQYF.

V and J are TRBV5-4 and TRBJ2-2, with 13 nucleotides matching TRBD2. The V segment lost 4 bases and the J segment 5 bases; nucleotides outside the gene matches: 8. This CDR3 has 17 amino acids. Germline loops: CDR1 SGHNT, CDR2 YYREEE (reference sequence). The DNA of the CDR3 is TGTGCCAGCAGCCACGGACTAGCGGGAGTTAATACCGGGGAGCTGTTTTTT. This codes for CASSHGLAGVNTGELFF. Complete variable domain (other parts from reference TRBV5-4 and TRBJ2-2): ETGVTQSPTHLIKTRGQQVTLRCSSQSGHNTVSWYQQALGQGPQFIFQYYREEENGRGNFPPRFSGLQFPNYSSELNVNALELDDSALYLCASSHGLAGVNTGELFFGEGSRLTVL.

The V gene is TRBV29-1, the J gene TRBJ2-2; the match to TRBD1 covers 9 bases. The CDR3 extends over 14 amino acids. CDR1 is SQVTM and CDR2 is ANQGSEA in the germline V gene. The junction had 5 bases not matched to a gene; V was cut back by 4 bases and J by 5 bases. In DNA, the CDR3 is TGCAGCGTTGGGGTTGGACAGGGGACCGGGGAGCTGTTTTTT. It yields the protein CSVGVGQGTGELFF.

The CDR3 nucleotides read TGTGCCAGCAGCGTTGGGACTAGCGGGACCAATACGCAGTATTTT. This gives the protein CASSVGTSGTNTQYF. This sequence joins TRBV9 and TRBJ2-3, with 13 bases fitting TRBD2. J gave up 7 bases and V 2 bases, and 4 bases lay outside the gene matches. From germline, CDR1 is SGDLS and CDR2 YYNGEE. This CDR3 spans 15 amino acids.